Listed below are T cell receptor beta chains from one sample, sequenced in a study of a mutant IDH1 vaccine in newly diagnosed glioma. Profiling relied on immunoSEQ multiplex PCR, and the TCRdb table lists in-frame clones only, not all of them. The sample carries around 30,000 clones, around nine tenths recorded once. The antigens for these receptors are not known. The specimen was PBMCs, collected from a glioma patient whose treatment included an IDH1 peptide vaccine. These receptors came from a woman aged 30 to 39 with glioma. CDR3s include the opening cysteine and the closing phenylalanine or tryptophan. The order of the fields is V gene, clone size, J gene, D gene, CDR3 DNA, CDR3 protein. The D gene is left open where the match is weak. Clone size is stated in some rows and not others, as once, few, many or a class when expanded.

TRBV6-1	-	TRBJ2-7	-	TGTGCCAGCAGTGAGATACCGACAGTCGAGCAGTACTTC	CASSEIPTVEQYF
TRBV4-1	-	TRBJ1-3	-	TGCGCCAGCAGCCAGCTTGAACTGGGGTTAGGGCCCATCTCTGGAAACACCATATATTTT	CASSQLELGLGPISGNTIYF
TRBV6-1	-	TRBJ2-7	-	TGTGCCAGCAGTGAGAGGGGGGGTGGCTCCTACGAGCAGTACTTC	CASSERGGGSYEQYF
TRBV29-1	-	TRBJ2-4	-	TGCAGCGTTGACGACAATGGCATTCAGTACTTC	CSVDDNGIQYF
TRBV19	-	TRBJ1-5	-	TGTGCCAGTAGTATGGTACAGCTAAATCAGCCCCAGCATTTT	CASSMVQLNQPQHF
TRBV4-3	-	TRBJ1-2	-	TGCGCCAGCAGCCAAGGGCACTTCTATGGCTACACCTTC	CASSQGHFYGYTF
TRBV10-3	-	TRBJ1-5	TRBD1	TGTGCCATCAGCGGGACAGATTCTTATAGCAATCAGCCCCAGCATTTT	CAISGTDSYSNQPQHF
TRBV9	few	TRBJ1-2	-	TGTGCCAGCAGCGTAGGGGGGGACTATGGCTACACCTTC	CASSVGGDYGYTF
TRBV7-9	once	TRBJ1-2	TRBD1	TGTGCCAGCAGCTTAGCGAGGGGGGACAGCGGCTACACCTTC	CASSLARGDSGYTF
TRBV5-6	-	TRBJ1-1	-	TGTGCCAGCAGCCGCGGTTACAAGGCTTTCTTT	CASSRGYKAFF
TRBV20-1	-	TRBJ2-5	-	TGCAGTGCTCGGAGGGAGACCCAGTACTTC	CSARRETQYF
TRBV6-5	few	TRBJ1-1	-	TGTGCCAGGTCTAGACAGGTGCTGAACACTGAAGCTTTCTTT	CARSRQVLNTEAFF
TRBV27	-	TRBJ2-6	-	TGTGCCAGCAGTTCTGGGCGAGGGTCTGGGGCCAACGTCCTGACTTTC	CASSSGRGSGANVLTF
TRBV18	-	TRBJ1-3	-	TGTGCCAGCTCACCAGCTCCAGCGGGGGACACCATATATTTT	CASSPAPAGDTIYF
TRBV6-5	-	TRBJ2-3	-	TGTGCCTGCCGGAGCCCTAGCACAGATACGCAGTATTTT	CACRSPSTDTQYF
TRBV5-5	-	TRBJ1-2	TRBD1	TGTGCCAGCAGCCGACAGGGGGAGAGAAACTATGGCTACACCTTC	CASSRQGERNYGYTF
TRBV4-1	-	TRBJ2-2	-	TGCGCCAGCAGCCAAGTAAGGGTAAACACCGGGGAGCTGTTTTTT	CASSQVRVNTGELFF
TRBV30	-	TRBJ2-7	-	TGTGCCTGGAGTGAATACCGGTTTTACGAGCAGTACTTC	CAWSEYRFYEQYF
TRBV5-1	-	TRBJ1-4	-	TGCGCCAGCAGCTTGCAGACCAATAATGAAAAACTGTTTTTT	CASSLQTNNEKLFF
TRBV4-1	-	TRBJ2-2	TRBD1	TGCGCCAGCAGGGCGGTAGGGGGCATCGGCGGGGAGCTGTTTTTT	CASRAVGGIGGELFF
TRBV6-6	few	TRBJ2-7	-	TGTGCCAGCAGTTATGCCCCCGACTACGAGCAGTACTTC	CASSYAPDYEQYF
TRBV29-1	-	TRBJ2-7	-	TGCAGCGTTGTCTGGCCGAACACCTACGAGCAGTACTTC	CSVVWPNTYEQYF
TRBV5-1	-	TRBJ1-4	-	TGCGCCAGCAGCGGGGGACAATTTAGAGAAAAACTGTTTTTT	CASSGGQFREKLFF
TRBV13	-	TRBJ2-6	-	TGTGCCAGCAGCTTAGAGGGCTCTGGGGCCAACGTCCTGACTTTC	CASSLEGSGANVLTF
TRBV5-1	-	TRBJ1-2	-	TGCGCCAGCAGCTCACAGGGAATGGGGGGCTACACCTTC	CASSSQGMGGYTF
TRBV9	once	TRBJ1-1	-	TGTGCCAGCAGCGCCAGGATCGCAGGGAACACTGAAGCTTTCTTT	CASSARIAGNTEAFF
TRBV4-1	-	TRBJ1-5	TRBD1	TGCGCCAGCAGCCAAACCGGGACAGCGGGCCAGCCCCAGCATTTT	CASSQTGTAGQPQHF
TRBV7-6	-	TRBJ2-7	-	TGTGCCAGCAGCTTAGTCCGGTCCGAGCAGTACTTC	CASSLVRSEQYF
TRBV5-1	-	TRBJ1-1	TRBD1	TGCGCCAGCAGCTTTCTCTTTGAGGGGGCGTTGAGTGTCACTGAAGCTTTCTTT	CASSFLFEGALSVTEAFF
TRBV6-1	-	TRBJ2-2	TRBD2	TGTGCCAGCAGTGGGGAGGGTCGCGGGGAGCTGTTTTTT	CASSGEGRGELFF
TRBV18	-	TRBJ1-1	-	TGTGCCAGCTCACCTTCAGGGGACGTCACTGAAGCTTTCTTT	CASSPSGDVTEAFF
TRBV5-5	-	TRBJ1-6	-	TGTGCCAGCAGTTTGGGGGTAGGGTCACCCCTCCACTTT	CASSLGVGSPLHF
TRBV25-1	-	TRBJ1-6	TRBD1	TGTGCCAGCAGTGAATTGAAGGGACAGGGGACATCACCCCTCCACTTT	CASSELKGQGTSPLHF
TRBV11-2	-	TRBJ1-1	-	TGTGCCAGCAGCACCTATAAATCCGGGTATGAAGCTTTCTTT	CASSTYKSGYEAFF
TRBV7-8	once	TRBJ2-2	-	TGTGCCAGCAACTTAGGGTACAGGGGGGGCGGGGAGCTGTTTTTT	CASNLGYRGGGELFF
TRBV6-5	once	TRBJ1-2	-	TGTGCCAGCAGTTACTCAGGGGGGACTGGCTACACCTTC	CASSYSGGTGYTF
TRBV11-2	-	TRBJ2-7	-	TGTGCCAGCAGCTTAGATGGCCCCCTGGACGAGCAGTACTTC	CASSLDGPLDEQYF
TRBV7-3	once	TRBJ2-5	-	TGTGCCAGCAGCTTAAGTGGCGGGATAAATTCCCAAGAGACCCAGTACTTC	CASSLSGGINSQETQYF
TRBV2	-	TRBJ2-5	-	TGTGCCAGCAGTGGGGTCATTGGGGAGACCCAGTACTTC	CASSGVIGETQYF
TRBV6-1	-	TRBJ1-1	-	TGTGCCAGCAGGCGGGACACCCACACTGAAGCTTTCTTT	CASRRDTHTEAFF
TRBV4-1	-	TRBJ1-4	-	TGCGCCAGCAGCCAAGAAGCGTGGGATAATGAAAAACTGTTTTTT	CASSQEAWDNEKLFF
TRBV7-6	-	TRBJ2-7	-	TGTGCCAGCAGCTTTTCGACAGACTCCTACGAGCAGTACTTC	CASSFSTDSYEQYF
TRBV10-3	-	TRBJ2-3	-	TGTGCCATCAGTAGGACTTTAGAGGGCACAGATACGCAGTATTTT	CAISRTLEGTDTQYF
TRBV5-6	-	TRBJ1-1	-	TGTGCCAGCAGCTTAACAGGTGCCAATATGAACACTGAAGCTTTCTTT	CASSLTGANMNTEAFF
TRBV25-1	-	TRBJ1-1	-	TGTGCCAGCAGTGAATGGGAGGGTTGGGGAGAAGAGAACACTGAAGCTTTCTTT	CASSEWEGWGEENTEAFF
TRBV7-2	-	TRBJ1-5	TRBD1	TGTGCCAGCAGCCTAGGGGACAGCCGCAATCAGCCCCAGCATTTT	CASSLGDSRNQPQHF